Presented here are 18 T cell receptor beta chains from one specimen sequenced in a study of T cell changes during pregnancy in multiple sclerosis. Sequenced by immunoSEQ multiplex PCR; TCRdb stores in-frame clones only, minus some. The sample yields some 51,000 clones, 90% to 95% seen once. Sequencing used CD4+ T cells from peripheral blood mononuclear cells, obtained in the second trimester of pregnancy. The receptors were sampled from a female donor with multiple sclerosis, enrolled in a pregnancy study.

The chain combines TRBV21-1 with TRBJ1-4; the table's TRBD1 call for D was not verified on the DNA. TRBV21-1 is a listed pseudogene. This CDR3 contains 16 residues. In DNA, the CDR3 is TGTGCCAGCAGTCCCCCGGGACATCACGCGGATGAAAAACTGTTTTTT. Translation gives CASSPPGHHADEKLFF.

The chain recombines TRBV6-1 with TRBJ2-3, with TRBD1 as a possible D gene (6 bases). The CDR3 runs 15 residues. V lost 7 bases to trimming and J lost 8 bases, with 22 bases between them. Germline V gives CDR1 MNHNS, CDR2 SASEGT. CDR3 nucleotide sequence: TGTGCCAGCATCATACAGGACAGAGCGTTGGGTACGCAGTATTTT. It specifies CASIIQDRALGTQYF.

This rearrangement joins TRBV7-2 to TRBJ1-1, with a weak D call TRBD1 (5 bases). This CDR3 region has 13 residues. V gave up 1 base and J gave up 6 bases, with 9 bases separating them. Germline CDR1 and CDR2: SGHTA and FQGNSA. CDR3 nucleotide sequence: TGTGCCAGCAGCTTAGGCCCGACAGCTGAAGCTTTCTTT. Translating gives CASSLGPTAEAFF.

V gene TRBV29-1 combines with J gene TRBJ1-1; no clear D gene. Germline V gene sequence: CDR1 SQVTM, CDR2 ANQGSEA. This CDR3 has 11 residues. Between the trimmed V and J ends, which lost 2 bases and 11 bases, there was a span of 12 bases. Here the CDR3 reads CSVEPGARAFF. CDR3 DNA: TGCAGCGTTGAACCCGGAGCTCGGGCTTTCTTT.

This chain uses TRBV10-3 with TRBJ2-7, with 9 bases that match TRBD2. The CDR3 length is 15 residues. Germline-derived CDR1 and CDR2 are ENHRY and SYGVKD. J lost 0 bases, V lost 3 bases, and 3 bases had no gene match. The CDR3 DNA is TGTGCCATCAGTGATCGCGGGGGGGCCTCCTACGAGCAGTACTTC. It yields the protein CAISDRGGASYEQYF.

The count of this clone is one. CDR3 sequence: CASSLSSLLAGGPRDTQYF. CDR3 DNA sequence: TGTGCCAGTAGTCTCTCCAGCCTTCTAGCGGGGGGGCCTCGAGATACGCAGTATTTT. The chain joins TRBV19 to TRBJ2-3; 12 bases are a match to TRBD2. This CDR3 is 19 amino acids long. V shed 5 bases and J 5 bases; nucleotides not matched to a gene: 17. Germline V gene sequence: CDR1 LNHDA, CDR2 SQIVND (reference sequence).

V usage is TRBV7-9 and J usage is TRBJ1-2, with D possibly being TRBD1 (5 bases). Germline V gives CDR1 SEHNR, CDR2 FQNEAQ (reference sequence). V was clipped by 4 bases and J by 3 bases, with 12 bases between them. The CDR3 covers 14 residues. Here the CDR3 DNA reads TGTGCCAGCAGCTCCTATGGACAAGACTATGGCTACACCTTC. The encoded protein is CASSSYGQDYGYTF.

The V call is TRBV5-1, the J call TRBJ2-1, with TRBD2 identical over 13 bases. Germline V gives CDR1 SGHRS, CDR2 YFSETQ. The V segment lost 3 bases and the J segment 9 bases; nucleotides outside the gene matches: 9. The length of the CDR3 is 16 residues. CDR3 DNA sequence: TGCGCCAGCAGCTCGACGACTAGCGGGGGGATAGGTGAGCAGTTCTTC. Residues: CASSSTTSGGIGEQFF.

This chain connects TRBV6-5 to TRBJ1-1; 7 nucleotides agree with TRBD1. The germline V gene encodes CDR1 MNHEY and CDR2 SVGAGI. CDR3 length equals 11 residues. V shed 6 bases, J shed 8 bases, and the junction held 3 bases outside the gene matches. CDR3 region: CASRTGSEAFF. CDR3 sequence (DNA): TGTGCCAGCAGGACAGGGTCAGAAGCTTTCTTT.

The CDR3 DNA follows: TGCGCCAGCAGCTTGGGAGATGATAATGAAAAACTGTTTTTT. It yields the protein CASSLGDDNEKLFF. The rearrangement joins TRBV5-1 to TRBJ1-4, with D hard to call. V was clipped by 0 bases and J by 4 bases, with 7 bases between them. CDR1 and CDR2 (germline): SGHRS, YFSETQ. The CDR3 runs to 14 residues.

This chain connects TRBV19 to TRBJ2-5; 9 positions agree with TRBD2. This CDR3 comprises 18 residues. After removal of 0 bases from V and 5 bases from J, the junction contained 13 bases not matched to a gene. Looked up from germline, CDR1 is LNHDA and CDR2 is SQIVND (reference sequence). The CDR3 nucleotides are TGTGCCAGTAGTATAGATCGGAGTAGCGGGGGTCCCGGGGAGACCCAGTACTTC. It yields the protein CASSIDRSSGGPGETQYF.

The chain combines TRBV6-6 with TRBJ2-3; 10 positions agree with TRBD1. The J segment lost 1 base and the V segment lost 5 bases, leaving 3 bases of the junction unmatched. Germline assignment: CDR1 MNHNY and CDR2 SVGAGI (reference sequence). The CDR3 spans 15 residues. The CDR3 sequence is CASSRQGAGTDTQYF. For the CDR3, the DNA is TGTGCCAGCAGTCGACAGGGGGCTGGCACAGATACGCAGTATTTT.

This chain joins TRBV6-1 and TRBJ1-4; D gene unclear. Germline V gene lookup returns CDR1 MNHNS and CDR2 SASEGT. The CDR3 runs 16 residues. V lost 4 bases to trimming and J lost 6 bases, with 18 bases between them. CDR3 DNA sequence: TGTGCCAGCAGTGGTCCACCGGGCCTGCGGGATGAAAAACTGTTTTTT. Protein product: CASSGPPGLRDEKLFF.

This sequence joins TRBV30 and TRBJ2-6; D ambiguous. V was shortened by 3 bases and J by 1 base, with 4 bases between the two germline ends. This CDR3 comprises 13 residues. Germline V gives CDR1 GTSNPN, CDR2 SVGIG (reference sequence). The CDR3 loop reads CAWRTSGANVLTF. The CDR3 nucleotides read TGTGCCTGGAGGACATCTGGGGCCAACGTCCTGACTTTC.

The rearrangement links TRBV5-4 to TRBJ2-7; perhaps TRBD2 as D (6 bases). V was cut by 0 bases and J by 5 bases, with 15 bases left in between. Germline V gene sequence: CDR1 SGHNT, CDR2 YYREEE (reference sequence). The CDR3 is 15 residues long. This CDR3 is CASSLEAGLLNEQYF. CDR3 nucleotides: TGTGCCAGCAGCTTGGAGGCGGGGCTCCTGAACGAGCAGTACTTC.

The rearrangement links TRBV4-2 to TRBJ2-5; possibly TRBD2 for D (6 bases). Trimming removed 0 bases at V and 5 bases at J, with 10 bases between. This CDR3 has 14 residues. The germline V gene has CDR1 LGHNA and CDR2 YNFKEQ. CDR3 DNA: TGTGCCAGCAGCCAAGATCGACGGGGGGAGACCCAGTACTTC. Translating gives CASSQDRRGETQYF.

The rearrangement joins TRBV18 to TRBJ1-1; unclear D gene. The V end lost 6 bases, the J end lost 13 bases, and 21 bases lay between the germline ends. Germline lookup yields CDR1 KGHSH and CDR2 LQKENI. The CDR3 contains 13 residues. CDR3 DNA: TGTGCCAGCTCCCCCCGCGAATTGTCAGGTGTTTTCTTT. Translated: CASSPRELSGVFF.

The chain recombines TRBV6-1 with TRBJ2-7; 8 nucleotides line up with TRBD1. This CDR3 comprises 14 residues. V lost 7 bases to trimming and J lost 4 bases; unmatched junction nucleotides: 9. CDR1 MNHNS and CDR2 SASEGT come from the germline V gene. The CDR3 sequence is CASTGQGIGYEQYF. The CDR3 DNA reads as TGTGCCAGCACCGGACAGGGAATCGGGTACGAGCAGTACTTC.